The sequence of this T cell receptor beta chain was determined in a study of T cell repertoires in cytomegalovirus infection. The wider study: Public TCR beta signatures provided an indication of both CMV infection and a matching HLA type. Findings and limits, study-wide: HLA-C-restricted CMV-specific TCR beta clonotypes prevailed in the ex vivo response. Accumulated public TCR beta family frequency recognized individuals carrying CMV together with the relevant HLA.

CDR1 is SGHDN, CDR2 FVKESK, per germline. The CDR3 runs to 18 residues. The V end was cut by 1 base, the J end by 0 bases, with 19 bases between. This clonotype was counted only a few times. The antigen is undetermined. TCRdb itself ran the reads through MiXCR, one entry per CDR3 protein. The data hold about 97,000 distinct CDR3 sequences, with 16% observed a single time. The V and J genes are TRBV14 and TRBJ2-7; D possibly uses TRBD1 or TRBD2 (5 bases each). The receptor comes from a human donor in good health (CMV status not recorded). Some clones in this sample may be carry-over from other donors' samples. Sequencing was done on a sample of PBMCs. Written as DNA, the CDR3 is TGTGCCAGCAGCCAAGCCGTCCCGGGACCAAAGAGCTCCTACGAGCAGTACTTC. Its translation is CASSQAVPGPKSSYEQYF.